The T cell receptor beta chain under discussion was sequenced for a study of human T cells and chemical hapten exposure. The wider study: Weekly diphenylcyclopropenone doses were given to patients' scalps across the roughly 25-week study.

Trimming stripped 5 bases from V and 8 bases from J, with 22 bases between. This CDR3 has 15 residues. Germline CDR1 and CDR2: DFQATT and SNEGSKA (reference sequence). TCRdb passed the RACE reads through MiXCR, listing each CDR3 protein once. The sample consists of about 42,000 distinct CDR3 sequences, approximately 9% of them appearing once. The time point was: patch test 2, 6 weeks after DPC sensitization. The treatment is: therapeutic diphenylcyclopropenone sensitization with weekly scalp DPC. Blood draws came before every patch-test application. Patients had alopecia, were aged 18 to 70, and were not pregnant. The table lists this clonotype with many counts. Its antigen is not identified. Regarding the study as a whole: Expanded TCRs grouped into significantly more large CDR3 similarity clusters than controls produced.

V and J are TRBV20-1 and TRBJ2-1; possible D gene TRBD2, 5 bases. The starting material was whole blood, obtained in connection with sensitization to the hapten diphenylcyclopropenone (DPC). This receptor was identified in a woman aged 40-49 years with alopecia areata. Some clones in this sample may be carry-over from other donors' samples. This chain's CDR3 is CSADDSRTDADEQFF. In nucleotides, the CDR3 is TGCAGTGCTGACGATTCGCGGACTGACGCGGATGAGCAGTTCTTC.